A selection of T cell receptor beta chains follows, all from one sample in a study of identical twins. TCRdb ran MiXCR on the 5' RACE reads and lists one entry per CDR3 protein. Found here are under 250,000 distinct CDR3 sequences, roughly 10% of them singletons; the top ten hold over 4.5%. What was sequenced was memory (CD45RO+) T cells sorted from blood. Receptors originate from a woman aged 18 to 35 in good health. Each CDR3 is given with its conserved first and last residue. The D gene is left open where the match is weak. Clone size is not always given. Where it is, it says once, few, many or a class for expanded clones.

v_gene,d_gene,abundance,j_gene,CDR3nt,CDR3aa
TRBV12-3/TRBV12-4,.,.,TRBJ2-5,TGTGCCAGCACCAGACGGGCAGGAGAAGAGACCCAGTACTTC,CASTRRAGEETQYF
TRBV4-3,TRBD1,once,TRBJ2-2,TGCGCCAGCAATTTAGGGGGCGGCGGGGAGCTGTTTTTT,CASNLGGGGELFF
TRBV10-3,.,.,TRBJ2-5,TGTGCCGCTTCCGGGACTGGAGGCGAGACCCAGTACTTC,CAASGTGGETQYF
TRBV29-1,.,many,TRBJ2-1,TGCAGCGCCCCCCGGGAAACCTCCTACAATGAGCAGTTCTTC,CSAPRETSYNEQFF
TRBV20-1,.,.,TRBJ1-6,TGCAGTGCCGCAGAGAGCTCCTATAATTCACCCCTCCACTTT,CSAAESSYNSPLHF
TRBV7-2,.,.,TRBJ2-7,TGTGCCAGCAGCTTAGGGGGGGACGTACGGGCCGAGCAGTACTTC,CASSLGGDVRAEQYF
TRBV6-2/TRBV6-3,.,few,TRBJ2-1,TGTGCCAGCAGTTACCTTGAGACCTTCAATGAGCAGTTCTTC,CASSYLETFNEQFF
TRBV6-4,TRBD2,few,TRBJ2-1,TGTGCCAGCAGTACGAGCGGGGGGAGTAACAATGAGCAGTTCTTC,CASSTSGGSNNEQFF
TRBV6-1,.,many,TRBJ2-3,TGTGCCAGCAGACCCCCTCTGAGTACAGATACGCAGTATTTT,CASRPPLSTDTQYF
TRBV29-1,.,many,TRBJ2-7,TGCAGCGCAGGGAGCTCCTACGAGCAGTACTTC,CSAGSSYEQYF
TRBV18,TRBD1,few,TRBJ2-7,TGTGCCAGCTCACTGGGGACAGTAGACGTGTACGAGCAGTACTTC,CASSLGTVDVYEQYF
TRBV9,TRBD1,.,TRBJ1-1,TGTGCCAGCAGCGCCAACAGGGGGCGGGGGAACACTGAAGCTTTCTTT,CASSANRGRGNTEAFF
TRBV20-1,TRBD2,.,TRBJ2-7,TGCAGTGCTACAGGGACTAATTTCTCCTACGAGCAGTACTTC,CSATGTNFSYEQYF
TRBV2,.,few,TRBJ2-7,TGTGCCAGCAAGTCTAGCTCCTACGAGCAGTACTTC,CASKSSSYEQYF
TRBV6-6,.,few,TRBJ1-1,TGTGCCAGCAGTTACACGGGCGGGGCTTTCTTT,CASSYTGGAFF
TRBV7-2,TRBD1,.,TRBJ1-2,TGTGCCAGCAGCCCGACAGGGGGTGGATATGGCTACACCTTC,CASSPTGGGYGYTF
TRBV18,.,once,TRBJ2-1,TGTGCCAGCTCACCACAGACAGGACGATTTTACAATGAGCAGTTCTTC,CASSPQTGRFYNEQFF
TRBV7-2,.,few,TRBJ2-7,TGTGCCAGCAGCTTAGCTAGCGGAGGAGTCCGCGAGCAGTACTTC,CASSLASGGVREQYF
TRBV19,TRBD2,.,TRBJ2-1,TGTGCCAGTAGTATGGTAGCGGGGCCCGAGCAGTTCTTC,CASSMVAGPEQFF
TRBV6-5,.,many,TRBJ2-1,TGTGCCAGCAGTTACGTGGGTAGGAGCTCCTACAATGAGCAGTTCTTC,CASSYVGRSSYNEQFF
TRBV12-3/TRBV12-4,.,few,TRBJ2-7,TGTGCCAGCAGTCCCGCCGGAGGGATCTCCTACGAGCAGTACTTC,CASSPAGGISYEQYF
TRBV5-1,.,.,TRBJ1-6,TGCGCCAGCAGCCCCCAGGTGGGGGGGAATTCACCCCTCCACTTT,CASSPQVGGNSPLHF